This entry lists 7 T cell receptor beta chains sequenced from one sample in a study of T cell responses to AZD1222 COVID-19 vaccine. The method was immunoSEQ multiplex PCR; TCRdb's version includes in-frame clones alone and lacks a portion of them. The table has 150,000 to 200,000 clones, 80% to 90% seen once; the top ten hold around a tenth. Sequenced material: peripheral blood, taken 28 days after the second AZD1222 dose. These receptors were collected from an adult who received the AZD1222 COVID-19 vaccine.

The chain has TRBV19 and TRBJ2-7, with D hard to call. V lost 3 bases and J lost 3, with 6 bases in between. Germline values: CDR1 LNHDA, CDR2 SQIVND (reference sequence). This CDR3 has 12 residues. The DNA for the CDR3 is TGTGCCAGTAGTATGGAAGGCTACGAGCAGTACTTC. Translated: CASSMEGYEQYF. The complete variable domain, with remaining parts taken from reference TRBV19 and TRBJ2-7, reads DGGITQSPKYLFRKEGQNVTLSCEQNLNHDAMYWYRQDPGQGLRLIYYSQIVNDFQKGDIAEGYSVSREKKESFPLTVTSAQKNPTAFYLCASSMEGYEQYFGPGTRLTVT.

DNA of the CDR3: TGTGCCAGCAGCTTAGACAGTGTACGGTCACCCCTCCACTTT. Its protein is CASSLDSVRSPLHF. This sequence joins TRBV7-2 and TRBJ1-6, with unresolved D. The germline gives CDR1 SGHTA, CDR2 FQGNSA. This CDR3 is 14 amino acids long. Trimming left V 1 base short and J 10 bases short, with 11 bases between.

The chain combines TRBV6-5 with TRBJ1-4; TRBD1 aligns across 7 bases. V trimming: 6 bases; J trimming: 7 bases; junction bases outside the gene matches: 11. The CDR3 has 15 amino acids. CDR1 is MNHEY, CDR2 SVGAGI, per germline. CDR3 nucleotides: TGTGCCAGCAGCTCCCGGACAGGTCTATCTGAAAAACTGTTTTTT. It is translated as CASSSRTGLSEKLFF.

The chain has TRBV2 and TRBJ1-5; TRBD1 matches at 7 bases. The germline V gene has CDR1 SNHLY and CDR2 FYNNEI. This CDR3 has 13 amino acids. Trimming removed 7 bases from V and 5 bases from J; junction bases left unmatched: 5. CDR3 coding DNA: TGTGCCAGCAACATAGGGGGCGATCAGCCCCAGCATTTT. Residues: CASNIGGDQPQHF.

This clone was recorded only once. The chain has TRBV19 and TRBJ1-1; D uncertain. CDR1 is LNHDA, CDR2 SQIVND, per germline (reference sequence). Trimming cost V 5 bases and J 1 base, with 8 bases left between them. This CDR3 is 13 amino acids long. CDR3 nucleotides: TGTGCCAGTAGTCGGTTCCGGAACACTGAAGCTTTCTTT. Protein: CASSRFRNTEAFF. Supplemented by reference TRBV19 and TRBJ1-1, the full variable domain reads DGGITQSPKYLFRKEGQNVTLSCEQNLNHDAMYWYRQDPGQGLRLIYYSQIVNDFQKGDIAEGYSVSREKKESFPLTVTSAQKNPTAFYLCASSRFRNTEAFFGQGTRLTVV.

This rearrangement joins TRBV5-6 to TRBJ1-1; 7 bases line up with TRBD1. CDR3 length: 17 residues. Germline CDR1 is SGHDT and CDR2 is YYEEEE. V trimming: 4 bases; J trimming: 6 bases; junction bases outside the gene matches: 18. The CDR3 nucleotides are TGTGCCAGCAGCCCAGGGGGGCTCGGAATTGGTACGCCTGAAGCTTTCTTT. Translation gives CASSPGGLGIGTPEAFF.

This clone showed up just once. The rearrangement uses TRBV7-2 and TRBJ2-5; the D gene could be TRBD1 or TRBD2 (5 bases each). Germline CDR1 reads SGHTA; CDR2 reads FQGNSA. This CDR3 has 15 amino acids. V lost 2 bases to trimming and J lost 3 bases, with 13 bases between them. The CDR3 region is CASSLRGSGKETQYF. In DNA, the CDR3 is TGTGCCAGCAGCTTAAGGGGTTCGGGGAAAGAGACCCAGTACTTC.